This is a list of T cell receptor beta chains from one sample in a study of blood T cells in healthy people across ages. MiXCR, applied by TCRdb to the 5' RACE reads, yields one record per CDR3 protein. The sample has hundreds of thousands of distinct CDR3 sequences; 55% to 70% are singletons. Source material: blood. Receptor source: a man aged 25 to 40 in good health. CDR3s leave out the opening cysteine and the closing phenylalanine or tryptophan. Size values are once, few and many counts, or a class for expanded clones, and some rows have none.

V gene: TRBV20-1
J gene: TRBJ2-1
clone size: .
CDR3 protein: SARPPVLAGYNEQF

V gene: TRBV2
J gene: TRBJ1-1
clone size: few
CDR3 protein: ASIGTLDTEAF

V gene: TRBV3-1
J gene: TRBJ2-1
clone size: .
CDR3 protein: ASSQPSTSGGYSEQF

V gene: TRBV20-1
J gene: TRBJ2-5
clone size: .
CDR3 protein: SAKFFQETQY

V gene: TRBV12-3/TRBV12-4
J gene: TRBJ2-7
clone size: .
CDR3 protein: ASSETGFTSYEQY

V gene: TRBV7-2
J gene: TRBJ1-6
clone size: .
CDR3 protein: ASSRNNSPLH

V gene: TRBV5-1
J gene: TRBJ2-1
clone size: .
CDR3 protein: ASRPTSGGTPNEQF

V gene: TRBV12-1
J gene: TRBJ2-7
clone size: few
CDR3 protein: ASSPPPSVLGYEQY

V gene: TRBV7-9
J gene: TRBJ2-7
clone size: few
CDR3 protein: ASSFSGHSSYEQY

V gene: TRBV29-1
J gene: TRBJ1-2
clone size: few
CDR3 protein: SVVGPRANYGYT

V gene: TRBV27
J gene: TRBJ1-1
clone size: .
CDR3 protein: ASSSGAGFMNTEAF

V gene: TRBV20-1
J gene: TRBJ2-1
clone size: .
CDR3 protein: SAMAPSSYNEQF

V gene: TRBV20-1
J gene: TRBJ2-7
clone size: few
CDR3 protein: SARTRQGKVLYEQY

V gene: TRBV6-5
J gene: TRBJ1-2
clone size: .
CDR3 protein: ASSYSKEGTAGYT

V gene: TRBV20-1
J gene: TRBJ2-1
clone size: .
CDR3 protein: RRDDNEQF

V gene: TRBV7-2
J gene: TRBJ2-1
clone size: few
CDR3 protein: ASSSSGKGAHNEQF